The 3 T cell receptor beta chains in this list originate from one sample, sequenced in a study of Ad26.COV2.S vaccination and SARS-CoV-2 variants (dated by TCRdb to the early 2020s). Libraries were made using the immunoSEQ multiplex PCR assay. In its TCRdb copy, this immuneACCESS table keeps in-frame sequences only and misses some clones. Where compared with another copy, unresolved V genes explain less than half of these, and the others have no known cause. In all, the sample holds 350,000 to 600,000 clones, and 70% to 90% of those were seen once. The ten largest clonotypes hold 1.5% to 2% of the sample. What this sample's treatment or condition label stands for: roughly 20 received Ad26.COV2.S at low or high dose, single or two shots; about 5 received placebo; per-sample allocation not given. For vaccine and placebo recipients, the sequenced repertoires came from samples collected on day 63 after the first injection.

Sample: peripheral blood, taken in a trial of Ad26.COV2.S vaccine versus placebo. The receptors were sampled from a person between 18 and 65 years old who received the Ad26.COV2.S COVID-19 vaccine or a placebo.

The chain recombines TRBV5-1 with TRBJ2-5; TRBD1 matches at 7 bases. V was pared by 4 bases and J by 2 bases, with 5 bases of the junction left unmatched. Germline V gene sequence: CDR1 SGHRS, CDR2 YFSETQ. The CDR3 length is 14 residues. CDR3 in DNA: TGCGCCAGCAGCACAACAGGGGCTCAAGAGACCCAGTACTTC. Translated: CASSTTGAQETQYF. Filled out from reference TRBV5-1 and TRBJ2-5, the complete variable domain reads KAGVTQTPRYLIKTRGQQVTLSCSPISGHRSVSWYQQTPGQGLQFLFEYFSETQRNKGNFPGRFSGRQFSNSRSEMNVSTLELGDSALYLCASSTTGAQETQYFGPGTRLLVL.

The chain couples TRBV6-2 or TRBV6-3 to TRBJ1-2; D not certain. This CDR3 spans 13 amino acids. Trimming took 6 bases from V and 4 from J, leaving 12 bases between them. Germline loops: CDR1 MNHEY, CDR2 SVGEGT. The CDR3 protein is CASSKSGAYGYTF. The DNA for the CDR3 is TGTGCCAGCAGCAAGTCGGGAGCCTATGGCTACACCTTC.

This clone was recorded a few times. The rearrangement joins TRBV7-6 to TRBJ1-1; D is perhaps TRBD1 (5 bases). Deletions cut 5 bases from V and 0 bases from J, with 13 bases between. From germline, CDR1 is SGHVS and CDR2 FNYEAQ. The CDR3 contains 15 residues. The CDR3 loop reads CASSPIGALNTEAFF. The CDR3, as DNA: TGTGCCAGCAGCCCCATCGGGGCCCTGAACACTGAAGCTTTCTTT.